Sequencing of this T cell receptor (beta chain) was carried out in a study of CD8 T cells in Susac syndrome. Study summary: Clinically active disease was present in 5 or 6 of the sequenced Susac syndrome patients. Eight of these patients were in remission.

Random hexamers were used to reverse transcribe the RNA input (roughly 0.5 to 1 ug). Amplification of TCR beta CDR3 was carried out by immunoSEQ multiplex PCR, which covered 54 Vbeta and 13 Jbeta segments. One entry per CDR3 protein results from TCRdb running MiXCR on the immunoSEQ multiplex PCR reads. This table has 70,000 to 95,000 distinct CDR3 sequences, approximately 95% appearing once. The diagnostic criteria for definite or probable disease, as recently defined, were met by the patients with Susac syndrome. Notes on this clonotype: The antigen remains undetermined.

The CDR3 contains 15 residues. The ends were cut back, 1 base at V and 2 bases at J, with 12 bases in the middle. Germline V gene sequence: CDR1 MNHEY, CDR2 SMNVEV (reference sequence). General study results and limits: Among people with Susac, CD8+ clonal expansion was greatest in TEMRA cells and active patients.

Sequencing was carried out using CD8+ T cells from PBMCs. The chain employs TRBV27 and TRBJ2-7, with D possibly called TRBD1 or TRBD2 (5 bases each). This receptor was taken from a human donor with Susac syndrome. The CDR3 sequence: CASSLYGTAAYEQYF. In DNA form, the CDR3 reads TGTGCCAGCAGTTTATATGGGACGGCAGCCTACGAGCAGTACTTC.